These 21 T cell receptor beta chains originate from one sample sequenced in a study of T cell responses to AZD1222 COVID-19 vaccine. The protocol was immunoSEQ multiplex PCR, while the TCRdb copy is restricted to in-frame clones and leaves out a portion. The sample shows over 150,000 clones, approximately 90% of them seen only once. Here the sequenced sample was peripheral blood, taken on day 0 of AZD1222 vaccination. These TCRs come from an adult in good health.

This clone was seen ten or more times. The rearrangement links TRBV4-2 to TRBJ2-5; perhaps TRBD2 as D (7 bases). Germline V gene lookup returns CDR1 LGHNA and CDR2 YNFKEQ. The V end was cut by 5 bases, the J end by 1 base, with 8 bases between. The CDR3 covers 13 residues. CDR3 protein: CASSGGAQETQYF. Written as DNA, the CDR3 is TGTGCCAGCAGCGGGGGGGCCCAAGAGACCCAGTACTTC.

V and J are TRBV30 and TRBJ1-4; 8 bases fit TRBD1. The CDR3 is made up of 13 amino acids. V dropped 7 bases and J dropped 6; count of bases not matched to a gene: 7. The V gene's germline CDR1 is GTSNPN and CDR2 SVGIG (reference sequence). This chain's CDR3 is CAFTGGADEKLFF. The CDR3 DNA follows: TGTGCCTTTACAGGGGGGGCTGATGAAAAACTGTTTTTT.

J is TRBJ1-1 and V is TRBV5-1, with TRBD1 matching 7 bases. Trimming took 1 base from V and 7 from J; bases not matched to a gene: 7. The CDR3 consists of 14 residues. Per germline, CDR1 SGHRS and CDR2 YFSETQ. CDR3 residues: CASSLQGTVGEAFF. DNA of the CDR3: TGCGCCAGCAGCTTGCAGGGGACAGTGGGTGAAGCTTTCTTT.

The chain uses TRBV3-1 (or the pseudogene TRBV3-2) and TRBJ2-3, with D perhaps TRBD1 or TRBD2 (6 bases each). Germline V gene sequence: CDR1 LGHDT, CDR2 YNNKEL (reference sequence). The CDR3 is made up of 16 amino acids. Trimming pared 4 bases from V and 7 bases from J, leaving 21 bases between. CDR3 loop: CASSLKGVQGRNTQYF. The CDR3 bases are TGTGCCAGCAGCCTTAAAGGGGTCCAGGGGAGGAATACGCAGTATTTT.

This sequence joins TRBV5-5 and TRBJ2-7; no clear D gene. Trimming shortened V by 0 bases and J by 1 base, and 8 bases separated the two germline ends. Germline V gene data show CDR1 as SGHKS and CDR2 as YYEKEE (reference sequence). The CDR3 contains 14 residues. CDR3 loop: CASSLEGFSYEQYF. Here the CDR3 DNA reads TGTGCCAGCAGCTTGGAGGGCTTTTCCTACGAGCAGTACTTC. Full variable domain (rest looked up from reference TRBV5-5 and TRBJ2-7): DAGVTQSPTHLIKTRGQQVTLRCSPISGHKSVSWYQQVLGQGPQFIFQYYEKEERGRGNFPDRFSARQFPNYSSELNVNALLLGDSALYLCASSLEGFSYEQYFGPGTRLTVT.

The gene calls are TRBV6-5 and TRBJ2-2; no definite D call. Germline CDR1 reads MNHEY; CDR2 reads SVGAGI. V lost 9 bases to trimming and J lost 1 base, with 9 bases between them. The CDR3 runs 13 residues. CDR3 amino acids: CASCRLNTGELFF. The CDR3 DNA reads as TGTGCCAGTTGCCGATTGAACACCGGGGAGCTGTTTTTT.

This clone was recorded only once. The V gene is TRBV6-5, the J gene TRBJ2-2; no definite D call. V lost 6 bases and J lost 6, with 8 bases in between. Germline loops: CDR1 MNHEY, CDR2 SVGAGI. The CDR3 has 12 amino acids. Here the CDR3 DNA reads TGTGCCAGCAGCTTACTTCCCGGGGAGCTGTTTTTT. Its translation is CASSLLPGELFF.

Only a few counts were recorded for this clone. The chain recombines TRBV3-1 (or the pseudogene TRBV3-2) with TRBJ2-2; D possibly uses TRBD1 or TRBD2 (5 bases each). The CDR3 sequence is 15 residues long. V lost 3 bases and J lost 7, with 15 bases in between. Germline values: CDR1 LGHDT, CDR2 YNNKEL (reference sequence). The CDR3 region has the DNA TGTGCCAGCAGCCATCAGGGCGGGTATGGCGGGGAGCTGTTTTTT. This gives the protein CASSHQGGYGGELFF.

The chain couples TRBV21-1 to TRBJ2-5; TRBD1, the table's D call, lacks a check against the DNA. TRBV21-1 is an annotated pseudogene. The CDR3 consists of 17 residues. Here the CDR3 reads CASSKLAGRGLGETQYF. The CDR3 coding sequence is TGTGCCAGCAGCAAACTGGCGGGCAGGGGGCTGGGAGAGACCCAGTACTTC.

The chain carries TRBV7-2 and TRBJ2-5, with D hard to call. V was trimmed by 0 bases and J by 1 base, leaving 12 bases between them. The CDR3 length is 16 residues. Germline V gives CDR1 SGHTA, CDR2 FQGNSA. CDR3 region: CASSLAVGGPQETQYF. The CDR3 nucleotides read TGTGCCAGCAGCTTAGCGGTGGGTGGCCCCCAAGAGACCCAGTACTTC.

This clone appeared a single time. The gene calls are TRBV6-1 and TRBJ2-7; possibly TRBD1 for D (5 bases). Trimming pared 2 bases from V and 2 bases from J, leaving 13 bases between. Germline V CDR1 and CDR2: MNHNS, SASEGT. CDR3 length: 15 residues. The chain's CDR3 is CASSEPAGITYEQYF. As DNA, the CDR3 is TGTGCCAGCAGTGAACCAGCAGGGATAACCTACGAGCAGTACTTC.

The genes are TRBV6-6 and TRBJ2-7; 8 bases match TRBD1. Germline assignment: CDR1 MNHNY and CDR2 SVGAGI (reference sequence). The CDR3 covers 15 residues. The V gene end was trimmed by 6 bases and the J gene end by 2 bases; junction bases not matched to a gene: 9. The CDR3 bases are TGTGCCAGCAGCCAACCGGGACAGGCAGCCTACGAGCAGTACTTC. It is translated as CASSQPGQAAYEQYF.

This rearrangement joins TRBV7-2 to TRBJ2-7; a weak D match, TRBD1 (6 bases). The V gene lost 1 base and the J gene lost 5 bases, with 12 bases spanning the gap. The CDR3 runs 14 residues. Germline-derived CDR1 and CDR2 are SGHTA and FQGNSA. The CDR3 nucleotides read TGTGCCAGCAGCTTAGATAGGGGGATGAACGAGCAGTACTTC. It is translated as CASSLDRGMNEQYF.

This clone showed up just once. This rearrangement joins TRBV5-4 to TRBJ1-1, with D unresolved. Trimming left V 4 bases short and J 0 bases short, with 7 bases between. Per germline, CDR1 SGHNT and CDR2 YYREEE (reference sequence). CDR3 length: 13 residues. The CDR3 DNA reads as TGTGCCAGCAGCCCCAGTATGAACACTGAAGCTTTCTTT. Translated: CASSPSMNTEAFF. Supplemented by reference TRBV5-4 and TRBJ1-1, the full variable domain reads ETGVTQSPTHLIKTRGQQVTLRCSSQSGHNTVSWYQQALGQGPQFIFQYYREEENGRGNFPPRFSGLQFPNYSSELNVNALELDDSALYLCASSPSMNTEAFFGQGTRLTVV.

The chain uses TRBV9 and TRBJ2-3; weak D call: TRBD2 (6 bases). Trimming left V 4 bases short and J 0 bases short, with 12 bases between. This CDR3 region has 15 residues. Germline V gene data show CDR1 as SGDLS and CDR2 as YYNGEE. CDR3 residues: CASSPGTLSTDTQYF. CDR3 in DNA: TGTGCCAGCAGCCCCGGGACTCTTAGCACAGATACGCAGTATTTT.

The J gene is TRBJ2-7, the V gene TRBV3-1 (or the pseudogene TRBV3-2); no reliable D call. With 3 bases removed from V and 3 bases from J, the gap between germline ends came to 3 bases. CDR3 length: 11 residues. Germline V gene lookup returns CDR1 LGHDT and CDR2 YNNKEL (reference sequence). The chain's CDR3 is CASSHNYEQYF. The DNA for the CDR3 is TGTGCCAGCAGCCATAACTACGAGCAGTACTTC.

V is TRBV6-1 and J is TRBJ2-1, with 12 bases fitting TRBD2. The V gene's germline CDR1 is MNHNS and CDR2 SASEGT. V was pared by 2 bases and J by 3 bases, with 5 bases of the junction left unmatched. CDR3 length: 17 residues. The CDR3 is CASSETLAGGLYNEQFF. CDR3 DNA: TGTGCCAGCAGTGAAACCCTAGCGGGGGGGCTCTACAATGAGCAGTTCTTC.

This chain joins TRBV4-1 and TRBJ2-7, with TRBD1 identical over 9 bases. The length of the CDR3 is 17 residues. From germline, CDR1 is MGHRA and CDR2 YSYEKL. The V gene end was trimmed by 0 bases and the J gene end by 2 bases; junction bases not matched to a gene: 8. The CDR3 DNA follows: TGCGCCAGCAGCCAAGATCGTGGGACAGGGCAAACCTACGAGCAGTACTTC. This sequence encodes CASSQDRGTGQTYEQYF.

This chain uses TRBV3-1 (or the pseudogene TRBV3-2) with TRBJ1-3; no firm D call. V gave up 4 bases and J gave up 8 bases, with 18 bases separating them. CDR3 length: 15 residues. Germline CDR1 LGHDT, CDR2 YNNKEL (reference sequence). The CDR3 DNA reads TGTGCCAGCAGCCCTCGTCTGACTGTCTGGGACACCATATATTTT. Amino acids: CASSPRLTVWDTIYF.

V usage is TRBV9 and J usage is TRBJ2-7; the D gene is possibly TRBD1 (6 bases). The CDR3 spans 13 residues. CDR1 and CDR2 from the germline V gene are SGDLS and YYNGEE. V was trimmed by 2 bases and J by 6 bases, leaving 12 bases between them. The CDR3 is CASSVTTGSEQYF. CDR3 coding DNA: TGTGCCAGCAGCGTCACCACAGGGTCCGAGCAGTACTTC.

The chain uses TRBV18 and TRBJ1-3; 8 bases match TRBD1. This CDR3 comprises 19 residues. The V and J ends lost 3 bases and 0 bases, in that order; junction bases with no gene match: 13. Germline-derived CDR1 and CDR2 are KGHSH and LQKENI. This CDR3 is CASSPSPGTGSSSGNTIYF. The CDR3 DNA is TGTGCCAGCTCACCTAGTCCCGGGACAGGTTCAAGCTCTGGAAACACCATATATTTT.